Below are 7 T cell receptor beta chains sequenced from a single sample in a study of blood T cell repertoires in COVID-19. Sequencing was performed with immunoSEQ multiplex PCR; in TCRdb, only in-frame clones are kept and a portion is missing. The profile shows hundreds of thousands of clones, over 75% of them singletons. The sample was peripheral blood. The receptors originated from a man aged 18 to 35 with active or convalescent COVID-19.

For this clone: This sample also contains other DNA sequences that code for the same CDR3. The chain carries TRBV27 and TRBJ1-2; TRBD1 matches 10 bases. With 3 bases clipped from V and 8 bases from J, the junction kept 3 bases outside the gene matches. The CDR3 sequence is 13 residues long. Germline-derived CDR1 and CDR2 are MNHEY and SMNVEV (reference sequence). The DNA for the CDR3 is TGTGCCAGCAGTTTGGGACAGGGGTCCGGCTACACCTTC. Translation: CASSLGQGSGYTF.

This sequence joins TRBV5-1 and TRBJ2-2, with TRBD1 identical over 8 bases. J gave up 6 bases and V 2 bases, and 6 bases lay outside the gene matches. This CDR3 is 15 amino acids long. Per germline, CDR1 SGHRS and CDR2 YFSETQ. CDR3: CASSLGQGGAGELFF. The CDR3 nucleotides are TGCGCCAGCAGCTTAGGACAGGGAGGAGCCGGGGAGCTGTTTTTT.

The V call is TRBV4-1, the J call TRBJ1-5; D not resolved. The ends were cut back, 4 bases at V and 1 base at J, with 11 bases in the middle. Germline assignment: CDR1 MGHRA and CDR2 YSYEKL. The CDR3 is 15 residues long. The CDR3 sequence is CASSLLFVSNQPQHF. CDR3 sequence (DNA): TGCGCCAGCAGCCTGCTATTTGTAAGCAATCAGCCCCAGCATTTT.

The chain joins TRBV7-9 to TRBJ1-2; D remains unclear. The V end lost 1 base, the J end lost 4 bases, and 7 bases lay between the germline ends. The CDR3 has 13 residues. CDR1 and CDR2 (germline): SEHNR, FQNEAQ (reference sequence). CDR3 nucleotide sequence: TGTGCCAGCAGCTTAGACAGTGTCTATGGCTACACCTTC. This gives the protein CASSLDSVYGYTF. The full variable domain, with the rest looked up from reference TRBV7-9 and TRBJ1-2, is DTGVSQNPRHKITKRGQNVTFRCDPISEHNRLYWYRQTLGQGPEFLTYFQNEAQLEKSRLLSDRFSAERPKGSFSTLEIQRTEQGDSAMYLCASSLDSVYGYTFGSGTRLTVV.

The chain recombines TRBV27 with TRBJ2-7, with a weak D call TRBD2 (5 bases). The CDR3 is made up of 12 amino acids. Germline CDR1 reads MNHEY; CDR2 reads SMNVEV (reference sequence). The CDR3: CASWTPGYEQYF. In DNA form, the CDR3 reads TGTGCTTCATGGACTCCAGGCTACGAGCAGTACTTC.

The chain has TRBV10-3 and TRBJ1-1; D gene unclear. The CDR3 has 13 amino acids. The germline V gene has CDR1 ENHRY and CDR2 SYGVKD. V lost 10 bases and J lost 1, with 13 bases in between. The CDR3, as DNA: TGTGCCAATCGCGGGAGGGCGAACACTGAAGCTTTCTTT. Translation gives CANRGRANTEAFF.

The V gene is TRBV19, the J gene TRBJ2-1; TRBD2 aligns across 14 bases. This CDR3 is 17 amino acids long. With V trimmed by 3 bases and J by 12 bases, 13 bases remained unmatched. Germline CDR1 is LNHDA and CDR2 is SQIVND (reference sequence). This CDR3 reads CASSIAYGLAGGPPQFF. As DNA, the CDR3 is TGTGCCAGTAGTATCGCCTACGGACTAGCGGGGGGCCCCCCGCAGTTCTTC.